A single sample is the source of the 28 T cell receptor beta chains below, sequenced in a study of blood T cell repertoires in COVID-19. Sequencing was performed with immunoSEQ multiplex PCR; in TCRdb, only in-frame clones are kept and a portion is missing. The table lists approximately 250,000 clones, roughly 84% of them singletons. The specimen was peripheral blood. All receptors come from a human donor in a cohort sampled during active COVID-19.

V is TRBV9 and J is TRBJ2-7; the D gene is possibly TRBD1 (5 bases). Germline CDR1 reads SGDLS; CDR2 reads YYNGEE. Trimming stripped 4 bases from V and 2 bases from J, with 10 bases between. This CDR3 region has 13 residues. CDR3 protein: CASSSQGAYEQYF. CDR3 DNA sequence: TGTGCCAGCAGCTCCCAGGGCGCCTACGAGCAGTACTTC.

The chain combines TRBV11-2 with TRBJ2-1; the D gene is possibly TRBD2 (6 bases). The V end lost 1 base, the J end lost 4 bases, and 17 bases lay between the germline ends. The CDR3 totals 17 residues. Germline values: CDR1 SGHAT, CDR2 FQNNGV. The CDR3 spells CASSLGLATPIYNEQFF. The CDR3 bases are TGTGCCAGCAGCTTAGGTCTAGCGACTCCCATTTACAATGAGCAGTTCTTC.

The chain couples TRBV18 to TRBJ2-2, with 7 bases matching TRBD1. Trimming removed 1 base from V and 0 bases from J; junction bases left unmatched: 5. The germline V gene has CDR1 KGHSH and CDR2 LQKENI. The CDR3 is 17 amino acids. This CDR3 is CASSPQGQRTNTGELFF. DNA for the CDR3: TGTGCCAGCTCACCACAGGGACAGCGAACGAACACCGGGGAGCTGTTTTTT. Full variable domain (remainder filled in from reference TRBV18 and TRBJ2-2): NAGVMQNPRHLVRRRGQEARLRCSPMKGHSHVYWYRQLPEEGLKFMVYLQKENIIDESGMPKERFSAEFPKEGPSILRIQQVVRGDSAAYFCASSPQGQRTNTGELFFGEGSRLTVL.

The V and J genes are TRBV29-1 and TRBJ2-1; 8 bases are a match to TRBD2. The CDR3 covers 13 residues. CDR1 SQVTM and CDR2 ANQGSEA come from the germline V gene. Unmatched junction bases numbered 5, after V lost 3 bases and J lost 7 bases. Written as DNA, the CDR3 is TGCAGCGTTGATCCGGGACTAGTAAATGAGCAGTTCTTC. It is translated as CSVDPGLVNEQFF.

This chain links TRBV6-2 or TRBV6-3 with TRBJ2-7; 9 bases map to TRBD1. V shed 4 bases, J shed 6 bases, and the junction held 4 bases outside the gene matches. The CDR3 has 13 residues. In germline, CDR1 is MNHEY, CDR2 SVGEGT. The CDR3 here is CASSLTGGIEQYF. CDR3 nucleotide sequence: TGTGCCAGCAGTTTAACAGGGGGCATCGAGCAGTACTTC.

CDR3 bases: TGTGCCAGCAGCCAAGTGTTGAGGAATGGCTACACCTTC. It translates to CASSQVLRNGYTF. The chain links TRBV3-1 (or the pseudogene TRBV3-2) to TRBJ1-2; D is ambiguous. The germline CDR1 and CDR2 sequences are LGHDT and YNNKEL (reference sequence). V shed 1 base and J shed 6 bases, with 9 bases lying between them. CDR3 length: 13 amino acids.

This rearrangement joins TRBV7-9 to TRBJ2-3, with D possibly matching TRBD1 (6 bases). Between the trimmed V and J ends, which lost 9 bases and 6 bases, there was a span of 22 bases. Per germline, CDR1 SEHNR and CDR2 FQNEAQ (reference sequence). The CDR3 is made up of 15 amino acids. The CDR3 is CASDSLGGAKDTQYF. CDR3 in DNA: TGTGCCAGTGATTCACTTGGGGGCGCGAAGGATACGCAGTATTTT.

There are a few counts of this clone. This chain links TRBV3-1 (or the pseudogene TRBV3-2) with TRBJ1-1; D is unclear. V lost 3 bases to trimming and J lost 1 base, with 3 bases between them. Per germline, CDR1 LGHDT and CDR2 YNNKEL (reference sequence). This CDR3 contains 12 residues. DNA of the CDR3: TGTGCCAGCAGCCAGAGGAACACTGAAGCTTTCTTT. Its translation is CASSQRNTEAFF.

The gene calls are TRBV10-3 and TRBJ2-3; TRBD1 matches 8 bases. This CDR3 comprises 13 residues. Unmatched junction bases numbered 5, after V lost 6 bases and J lost 6 bases. The germline gives CDR1 ENHRY, CDR2 SYGVKD. CDR3 sequence: CAISTDRVDTQYF. Written as DNA, the CDR3 is TGTGCCATCAGCACGGACAGGGTTGATACGCAGTATTTT.

The chain employs TRBV28 and TRBJ2-7, with unresolved D. Trimming stripped 3 bases from V and 0 bases from J, with 6 bases between. This CDR3 spans 13 amino acids. Per the germline V gene, CDR1 is MDHEN and CDR2 is SYDVKM. The CDR3 DNA reads as TGTGCCAGCAGTTTCGGTAGCTCCTACGAGCAGTACTTC. Residues: CASSFGSSYEQYF.

The chain couples TRBV28 to TRBJ1-4; 7 bases align to TRBD1. With 7 bases clipped from V and 4 bases from J, the junction kept 9 bases outside the gene matches. The germline V gene encodes CDR1 MDHEN and CDR2 SYDVKM. The CDR3 has 15 amino acids. The CDR3 nucleotides are TGTGCCAGCACCCTAGGTGGGACAGTTAATGAAAAACTGTTTTTT. Encoded protein: CASTLGGTVNEKLFF. The variable domain in full, completed from reference TRBV28 and TRBJ1-4, reads DVKVTQSSRYLVKRTGEKVFLECVQDMDHENMFWYRQDPGLGLRLIYFSYDVKMKEKGDIPEGYSVSREKKERFSLILESASTNQTSMYLCASTLGGTVNEKLFFGSGTQLSVL.

The V gene is TRBV6-1, the J gene TRBJ1-1; D is uncertain. Germline CDR1 and CDR2: MNHNS and SASEGT. CDR3 size: 13 residues. Trimming stripped 3 bases from V and 1 base from J, with 6 bases between. The CDR3 is CASSDVWNTEAFF. CDR3 DNA sequence: TGTGCCAGCAGTGACGTATGGAACACTGAAGCTTTCTTT.

V and J are TRBV3-1 (or the pseudogene TRBV3-2) and TRBJ1-6; 10 bases line up with TRBD1. Unmatched junction bases numbered 9, after V lost 3 bases and J lost 7 bases. Germline V gives CDR1 LGHDT, CDR2 YNNKEL (reference sequence). The CDR3 has 17 amino acids. The CDR3 DNA reads as TGTGCCAGCAGCCAGTGGACAGGGGGGATCGGAAATTCACCCCTCCACTTT. Its protein is CASSQWTGGIGNSPLHF.

The rearrangement uses TRBV5-1 and TRBJ2-1, with 9 bases matching TRBD2. Per the germline V gene, CDR1 is SGHRS and CDR2 is YFSETQ. This CDR3 region has 16 residues. Trimming removed 3 bases from V and 7 bases from J; junction bases left unmatched: 11. The CDR3, as DNA: TGCGCCAGCAGCTCCTTGGGGCGGGAGGGAGGGAATGAGCAGTTCTTC. It encodes CASSSLGREGGNEQFF. The variable domain in full, completed from reference TRBV5-1 and TRBJ2-1, reads KAGVTQTPRYLIKTRGQQVTLSCSPISGHRSVSWYQQTPGQGLQFLFEYFSETQRNKGNFPGRFSGRQFSNSRSEMNVSTLELGDSALYLCASSSLGREGGNEQFFGPGTRLTVL.

The rearrangement uses TRBV19 and TRBJ1-6; D is uncertain. CDR3 size: 15 residues. Trimming removed 1 base from V and 7 bases from J, with 11 bases in between. Germline-derived CDR1 and CDR2 are LNHDA and SQIVND (reference sequence). CDR3: CASSIGGGLNSPLHF. In DNA form, the CDR3 reads TGTGCCAGTAGTATAGGAGGTGGATTGAATTCACCCCTCCACTTT.

The chain carries TRBV19 and TRBJ2-1; TRBD2 agrees at 7 bases. The CDR3 is made up of 16 amino acids. The J segment lost 3 bases and the V segment lost 1 base, leaving 6 bases of the junction unmatched. The V gene's germline CDR1 is LNHDA and CDR2 SQIVND (reference sequence). The CDR3 loop is CASSIGWASGYNEQFF. The CDR3 nucleotides read TGTGCCAGTAGTATAGGGTGGGCTAGCGGCTACAATGAGCAGTTCTTC.

On this clone: This may stem from a read error, because a much larger clone lies one nucleotide away. The chain employs TRBV21-1 and TRBJ1-5. TRBV21-1 is termed a pseudogene. The CDR3 covers 11 residues. The CDR3 coding sequence is TGTGCCAGCAGCCGTTATCAGCCCCAGCATTTT. Its translation is CASSRYQPQHF.

The V gene is TRBV19, the J gene TRBJ2-2; a weak D match, TRBD1 (6 bases). The V end lost 6 bases, the J end lost 0 bases, and 8 bases lay between the germline ends. Germline loops: CDR1 LNHDA, CDR2 SQIVND (reference sequence). This CDR3 comprises 14 residues. CDR3: CASRQGPNTGELFF. The DNA for the CDR3 is TGTGCCAGTAGACAGGGACCGAACACCGGGGAGCTGTTTTTT.

The V call is TRBV5-1, the J call TRBJ1-1; 8 nucleotides align to TRBD1. Germline values: CDR1 SGHRS, CDR2 YFSETQ. Trimming removed 2 bases from V and 0 bases from J; junction bases left unmatched: 6. The CDR3 totals 16 residues. CDR3 nucleotide sequence: TGCGCCAGCAGCTTTAGGACAGGGAGGTTGAACACTGAAGCTTTCTTT. Translated, it gives CASSFRTGRLNTEAFF.

The rearrangement joins TRBV10-3 to TRBJ2-1; 7 bases fit TRBD1. CDR1 and CDR2 (germline): ENHRY, SYGVKD. CDR3 length equals 15 residues. V was pared by 0 bases and J by 8 bases, with 7 bases of the junction left unmatched. As DNA, the CDR3 is TGTGCCATCAGTGAGTCAGAGGGGGCACGTTATGAGCAGTTCTTC. This translates into CAISESEGARYEQFF.

This CDR3 reads CASSYSVGGREYGYTF. Written as DNA, the CDR3 is TGTGCCAGCAGTTACTCGGTTGGTGGCAGGGAATATGGCTACACCTTC. This chain joins TRBV6-2 or TRBV6-3 and TRBJ1-2; the D gene is possibly TRBD1 (5 bases). Germline-derived CDR1 and CDR2 are MNHEY and SVGEGT. CDR3 size: 16 residues. V was clipped by 0 bases and J by 5 bases, with 16 bases between them.

This sequence joins TRBV19 and TRBJ1-1; D is possibly TRBD1 (6 bases). Germline CDR1 is LNHDA and CDR2 is SQIVND (reference sequence). The ends were cut back, 4 bases at V and 0 bases at J, with 15 bases in the middle. The CDR3 loop spans 16 amino acids. For the CDR3, the DNA is TGTGCCAGTAGTAATCGCGCAGGGGCTATGAACACTGAAGCTTTCTTT. Protein: CASSNRAGAMNTEAFF.

The V and J genes are TRBV28 and TRBJ1-2, with 9 nucleotides matching TRBD1. This CDR3 spans 16 amino acids. V was pared by 6 bases and J by 6 bases, with 14 bases of the junction left unmatched. Germline V gene data show CDR1 as MDHEN and CDR2 as SYDVKM. CDR3 in amino acids: CASRSPLGQGIDGYTF. The CDR3 bases are TGTGCCAGCAGGTCACCTCTGGGACAGGGAATCGATGGCTACACCTTC.

V is TRBV11-2 and J is TRBJ2-5, with 14 bases matching TRBD2. The germline gives CDR1 SGHAT, CDR2 FQNNGV. The V segment lost 6 bases and the J segment 11 bases; nucleotides outside the gene matches: 8. CDR3 length: 14 residues. In nucleotides, the CDR3 is TGTGCCAGCAGGAGACTAGCGGGGGGGCCGATGCAGTACTTC. Encoded protein: CASRRLAGGPMQYF.

The rearrangement links TRBV9 to TRBJ1-1; no reliable D call. In germline, CDR1 is SGDLS, CDR2 YYNGEE. Trimming cost V 0 bases and J 1 base, with 7 bases left between them. The CDR3 is made up of 14 amino acids. The CDR3 reads CASSVGGKNTEAFF. The CDR3 region has the DNA TGTGCCAGCAGCGTAGGCGGCAAGAACACTGAAGCTTTCTTT. The whole variable domain, filled in from reference TRBV9 and TRBJ1-1, reads DSGVTQTPKHLITATGQRVTLRCSPRSGDLSVYWYQQSLDQGLQFLIQYYNGEERAKGNILERFSAQQFPDLHSELNLSSLELGDSALYFCASSVGGKNTEAFFGQGTRLTVV.

The rearrangement links TRBV6-4 to TRBJ1-1; the match to TRBD1 covers 7 bases. This CDR3 spans 14 amino acids. Germline V gene sequence: CDR1 MRHNA, CDR2 SNTAGT. The V gene end was trimmed by 5 bases and the J gene end by 6 bases; junction bases not matched to a gene: 9. CDR3: CASSPAGGYAEAFF. DNA for the CDR3: TGTGCCAGCAGTCCGGCAGGGGGGTACGCTGAAGCTTTCTTT.

This chain connects TRBV28 to TRBJ2-3; 11 bases are a match to TRBD2. This CDR3 comprises 17 residues. Germline assignment: CDR1 MDHEN and CDR2 SYDVKM. Trimming removed 1 base from V and 3 bases from J; junction bases left unmatched: 6. The CDR3 region has the DNA TGTGCCAGCAGTTTATTAGCGGGGGGGCCTAAAACAGATACGCAGTATTTT. It encodes CASSLLAGGPKTDTQYF.

This chain links TRBV2 with TRBJ1-6, with a tentative D call TRBD1 (6 bases). The CDR3 is 18 amino acids. V lost 3 bases to trimming and J lost 11 bases, with 26 bases between them. The V gene's germline CDR1 is SNHLY and CDR2 FYNNEI. The CDR3 coding sequence is TGTGCCAGCAGTGAGACGCGATTGGGGGCAGGTGCGGGCGCACCCCTCCACTTT. Protein sequence: CASSETRLGAGAGAPLHF.